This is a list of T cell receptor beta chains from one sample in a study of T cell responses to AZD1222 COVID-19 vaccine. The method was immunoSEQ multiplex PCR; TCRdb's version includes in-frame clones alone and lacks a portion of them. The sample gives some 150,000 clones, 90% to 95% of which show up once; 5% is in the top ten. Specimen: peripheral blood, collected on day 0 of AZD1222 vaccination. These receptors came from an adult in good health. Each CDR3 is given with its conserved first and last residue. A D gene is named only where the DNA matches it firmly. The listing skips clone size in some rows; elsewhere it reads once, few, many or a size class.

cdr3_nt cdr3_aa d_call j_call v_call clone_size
TGTGCCAGCAGCAGAGACAGCTCCTATAATTCACCCCTCCACTTT CASSRDSSYNSPLHF NA TRBJ1-6 TRBV9 NA
TGCAGCGTTGAAGAAGAGGGGGGTCAGGGTTCAGCAGATGGCTACACCTTC CSVEEEGGQGSADGYTF NA TRBJ1-2 TRBV29-1 NA
TGTGCCAGCAGCTTAGCCTACATGGCCTATGGCTACACCTTC CASSLAYMAYGYTF NA TRBJ1-2 TRBV7-9 NA
TGCGCCTCCACAAGGGCGGGAGGTTATGAGCAGTTCTTC CASTRAGGYEQFF TRBD2 TRBJ2-1 TRBV10-2 once
TGTGCCAGCAGTTTTTGGGGAGGGGATGGCTACACCTTC CASSFWGGDGYTF NA TRBJ1-2 TRBV12-3/TRBV12-4 NA
TGCGCCAGCAGCCAGGACGGGGCAGATACGCAGTATTTT CASSQDGADTQYF NA TRBJ2-3 TRBV10-1 NA
TGTGCCAGCAGTTTCCAGGGGATCCATGAGCAGTTCTTC CASSFQGIHEQFF NA TRBJ2-1 TRBV27 NA
TGTGCCAGCAGCGTTATGGGGGGCGGTGAAAAACTGTTTTTT CASSVMGGGEKLFF NA TRBJ1-4 TRBV7-9 NA
TGTGCCAGCAGTGAACCGGGACAGTTACGCTACGAGCAGTACTTC CASSEPGQLRYEQYF TRBD1 TRBJ2-7 TRBV6-1 NA
TGTGCCTGGAGTGCCCCGGCCGACAGGGATGAGACCCAGTACTTC CAWSAPADRDETQYF TRBD1 TRBJ2-5 TRBV30 NA
TGTGCCACCAGCAGAGTGTTTCCGGAACTAGCGGGAGAAGAGCAGTTCTTC CATSRVFPELAGEEQFF TRBD2 TRBJ2-1 TRBV15 NA
TGCGCCAGCAGCCAAGACGGGGCGACCAATGAAAAACTGTTTTTT CASSQDGATNEKLFF NA TRBJ1-4 TRBV4-3 NA
TGTGCCAGCAGCAAAGGGCCGGGACAGACCAATGGCTACACCTTC CASSKGPGQTNGYTF NA TRBJ1-2 TRBV21-1 NA
TGTGCCAGCAGTATGACGGGAGGGCCCGGGGAGCTGTTTTTT CASSMTGGPGELFF TRBD2 TRBJ2-2 TRBV6-2/TRBV6-3 NA
TGTGCCAGCAGCTTAGAGGTTACTCAGCCCCAGCATTTT CASSLEVTQPQHF NA TRBJ1-5 TRBV7-8 NA
TGTGCCAGCAGTGTTAAGGCAGGAAACTCCTACAATGAGCAGTTCTTC CASSVKAGNSYNEQFF NA TRBJ2-1 TRBV2 NA
TGTGCCAGTAGTATCCAGGGGAACACTGAAGCTTTCTTT CASSIQGNTEAFF NA TRBJ1-1 TRBV19 NA
TGCGCCATGCTACTAGCGGGTCGCACAGATACGCAGTATTTT CAMLLAGRTDTQYF TRBD2 TRBJ2-3 TRBV10-1 once
TGCGCCAGCAGTGCGGGAGATACGCAGTATTTT CASSAGDTQYF NA TRBJ2-3 TRBV10-1 NA
TGTGCCAGTAGTAACACAGGGGAAAGGAAGAACACTGAAGCTTTCTTT CASSNTGERKNTEAFF TRBD1 TRBJ1-1 TRBV19 NA
TGTGCCAGCAGCTCCCAACGAAACGACCAAAACTATGGCTACACCTTC CASSSQRNDQNYGYTF NA TRBJ1-2 TRBV7-8 NA
TGTGCCAGCAGTTCCGGGACAGACTATGGCTACACCTTC CASSSGTDYGYTF TRBD1 TRBJ1-2 TRBV28 NA
TGTGCCAGCAGCCCCCTTTCAGCTGGTACGCAGTATTTT CASSPLSAGTQYF NA TRBJ2-3 TRBV3-1/TRBV3-2 NA
TGTGCCAGCAGCTTAACCGTCACCGGGGAGCTGTTTTTT CASSLTVTGELFF NA TRBJ2-2 TRBV7-3 once
TGCGCCAGCAGCTCTCGGACACCCAACACTGAAGCTTTCTTT CASSSRTPNTEAFF NA TRBJ1-1 TRBV5-1 NA
TGTGCCAGCAGCCTTGCGGGCAGGCCTAATTCACCCCTCCACTTT CASSLAGRPNSPLHF NA TRBJ1-6 TRBV5-4 NA
TGTGCCATCAGTGAGTCGCTAGCGGGAGGGACCGATACGCAGTATTTT CAISESLAGGTDTQYF TRBD2 TRBJ2-3 TRBV10-3 NA
TGTGCCAGCAGTGAATTGTCAGACAATCAGCCCCAGCATTTT CASSELSDNQPQHF NA TRBJ1-5 TRBV2 NA
TGTGCCAGCAGCGGAAGCGGGACTGGCTCCTACGAGCAGTACTTC CASSGSGTGSYEQYF TRBD2 TRBJ2-7 TRBV6-5 NA
TGTGCCAGCAGTTCCTCAGGCACCGGGGAGCTGTTTTTT CASSSSGTGELFF NA TRBJ2-2 TRBV28 NA
TGTGCCAGCAGCTTAGGTGTATTGAACACTGAAGCTTTCTTT CASSLGVLNTEAFF NA TRBJ1-1 TRBV7-2 NA
TGTGCCAGCAGCAAAGCGACTAGCGGGAGGGCCGTTTTCGGGACCCAGTACTTC CASSKATSGRAVFGTQYF NA TRBJ2-5 TRBV21-1 NA
TGTGCCAGCAGTGCCCCGAGCTCCTATAATTCACCCCTCCACTTT CASSAPSSYNSPLHF NA TRBJ1-6 TRBV6-4 NA
TGTGCCAGCAGCCCCCCGCTGGGGGCGGGTGCTTTCTTT CASSPPLGAGAFF NA TRBJ1-1 TRBV7-9 NA